The 14 T cell receptor beta chains listed next were all sequenced from one sample in a study of cytomegalovirus exposure and HLA in healthy donors. The study ran its PCR with 60 Vbeta and 13 Jbeta primers. Repertoires were generated with immunoSEQ multiplex PCR, while TCRdb's copy carries only in-frame clones and drops some. The sample lists some 35,000 clones, approximately 70% occurring once. What was sequenced was PBMCs. Receptors were obtained from a man between 25 and 39 years old in good health and CMV-seronegative.

This clone occurred a few times. The chain recombines TRBV6-5 with TRBJ2-7; 7 bases are shared with TRBD1. The length of the CDR3 is 15 residues. Germline V CDR1 and CDR2: MNHEY, SVGAGI. V shed 5 bases and J 4 bases; nucleotides not matched to a gene: 11. As DNA, the CDR3 is TGTGCCAGCAGTACACCGGGACAGACTTATTACGAGCAGTACTTC. Its protein is CASSTPGQTYYEQYF.

The V gene is TRBV7-9, the J gene TRBJ1-6; 7 positions match TRBD1. The junction had 6 bases not matched to a gene; V was cut back by 1 base and J by 6 bases. In germline, CDR1 is SEHNR, CDR2 FQNEAQ (reference sequence). CDR3 length: 16 residues. This CDR3 reads CASSLGAGQPNSPLHF. CDR3 bases: TGTGCCAGCAGCTTAGGCGCGGGACAGCCTAATTCACCCCTCCACTTT.

This rearrangement joins TRBV2 to TRBJ2-1; tentatively, D is TRBD1 (5 bases). Germline V gene data show CDR1 as SNHLY and CDR2 as FYNNEI. The CDR3 consists of 10 residues. Deletions cut 6 bases from V and 13 bases from J, with 10 bases between. The CDR3 bases are TGTGCCAGCAGCACAGGAAACCAGTTCTTC. Its protein is CASSTGNQFF.

V usage is TRBV29-1 and J usage is TRBJ2-5, with TRBD2 identical over 8 bases. The junction had 12 bases not matched to a gene; V was cut back by 6 bases and J by 3 bases. The CDR3 totals 15 residues. Germline V CDR1 and CDR2: SQVTM, ANQGSEA. CDR3 sequence (DNA): TGCAGCGTCTTAGGCTCACTAGCGGAGGAAGAGACCCAGTACTTC. Translating gives CSVLGSLAEEETQYF.

This rearrangement joins TRBV5-5 to TRBJ2-7, with 8 positions matching TRBD1. Germline V gene sequence: CDR1 SGHKS, CDR2 YYEKEE (reference sequence). This CDR3 is 15 amino acids long. V shed 6 bases and J 4 bases; nucleotides not matched to a gene: 12. The CDR3 DNA reads as TGTGCCAGCATCCTTCCTGACAGGGGACGTTACGAGCAGTACTTC. It codes for CASILPDRGRYEQYF.

Remarks on this clone: One end of the junction does not line up with germline, which may come from a read error. This chain uses TRBV13 with TRBJ1-2; D remains unclear. This CDR3 has 14 residues. The V gene's germline CDR1 is PRHDT and CDR2 FYEKMQ (reference sequence). For the CDR3, the DNA is TGTGCCAGCAACTTAGGAAGACTGTCGTATGGCTACACCTTC. It specifies CASNLGRLSYGYTF.

J is TRBJ2-5 and V is TRBV28; D remains ambiguous. This CDR3 comprises 11 residues. V was pared by 5 bases and J by 3 bases, with 4 bases between. Germline V gene sequence: CDR1 MDHEN, CDR2 SYDVKM. Here the CDR3 reads CASSREETQYF. The CDR3 DNA reads TGTGCCAGCAGTCGAGAAGAGACCCAGTACTTC. The full variable domain, its missing parts supplied by reference TRBV28 and TRBJ2-5, is DVKVTQSSRYLVKRTGEKVFLECVQDMDHENMFWYRQDPGLGLRLIYFSYDVKMKEKGDIPEGYSVSREKKERFSLILESASTNQTSMYLCASSREETQYFGPGTRLLVL.

The V gene is TRBV5-4, the J gene TRBJ2-3; 7 nucleotides align to TRBD1. The CDR3 contains 18 residues. Looked up from germline, CDR1 is SGHNT and CDR2 is YYREEE (reference sequence). After removal of 4 bases from V and 6 bases from J, the junction contained 20 bases not matched to a gene. This chain's CDR3 is CASSTYEPGQTLADTQYF. DNA for the CDR3: TGTGCCAGCAGCACCTACGAGCCGGGACAGACCCTTGCCGATACGCAGTATTTT.

Comments on this clone: The junction and the germline gene differ at one end; a read error may be behind it. The chain combines TRBV4-1 with TRBJ2-2, with 10 bases matching TRBD2. This CDR3 spans 20 amino acids. The germline CDR1 and CDR2 sequences are MGHRA and YSYEKL. CDR3 in amino acids: CASSQGGFGSGLAKTGELFF. Written as DNA, the CDR3 is TGCGCCAGCAGCCAAGGGGGTTTTGGGTCGGGACTAGCGAAGACCGGGGAGCTGTTTTTT.

This chain uses TRBV14 with TRBJ2-7; D might be TRBD2 (5 bases). The CDR3 extends over 14 amino acids. The V end lost 4 bases, the J end lost 1 base, and 11 bases lay between the germline ends. The germline gives CDR1 SGHDN, CDR2 FVKESK. The CDR3 DNA reads as TGTGCCAGCAGCCTCCGGAGCGGATCCTACGAGCAGTACTTC. It encodes CASSLRSGSYEQYF.

The gene calls are TRBV6-5 and TRBJ2-2; the D gene is possibly TRBD1 (6 bases). CDR1 MNHEY and CDR2 SVGAGI come from the germline V gene. This CDR3 spans 15 amino acids. Trimming pared 6 bases from V and 0 bases from J, leaving 11 bases between. CDR3 nucleotides: TGTGCCAGCAGCCGACAGGTACCGAACACCGGGGAGCTGTTTTTT. It is translated as CASSRQVPNTGELFF.

The chain employs TRBV5-1 and TRBJ2-7; TRBD1 matches 10 bases. This CDR3 has 15 amino acids. The germline V gene encodes CDR1 SGHRS and CDR2 YFSETQ. Trimming cost V 1 base and J 5 bases; bases outside gene matches: 6. The CDR3 DNA follows: TGCGCCAGCAGCTTGTATGGGACAGGGGACAACGAGCAGTACTTC. Its translation: CASSLYGTGDNEQYF.

The chain is built from TRBV4-1 and TRBJ1-2; a weak D match, TRBD1 (5 bases). Per the germline V gene, CDR1 is MGHRA and CDR2 is YSYEKL. Trimming took 0 bases from V and 5 from J, leaving 10 bases between them. This CDR3 has 14 amino acids. CDR3 DNA sequence: TGCGCCAGCAGCCAAGAGAAAGGGGCATATGGCTACACCTTC. Translation gives CASSQEKGAYGYTF.

The rearrangement links TRBV2 to TRBJ2-7; D uncertain. From germline, CDR1 is SNHLY and CDR2 FYNNEI. This CDR3 comprises 10 residues. Trimming removed 2 bases from V and 6 bases from J, with 2 bases in between. CDR3: CASSELEQYF. As DNA, the CDR3 is TGTGCCAGCAGTGAACTCGAGCAGTACTTC.